This T cell receptor beta chain derives from a study of naive and memory T cell subsets. Both TRBC1 and TRBC2 were covered by a beta constant-region primer of two equimolar oligonucleotides. The ligated cDNA underwent four PCR rounds using SP2 and nested alpha and beta constant-region primers. MiXCR, run by TCRdb on the UMI-ligation and nested PCR reads, gives a single entry per CDR3 protein. Among about 99,000 distinct CDR3 sequences listed, about 14% were seen once. The germline V and J ends were trimmed by 1 base and 2 bases, with 9 bases remaining between them. CDR3 length: 13 residues. The V gene's germline CDR1 is DFQATT and CDR2 SNEGSKA (reference sequence). Whole-study findings and limits: A few larger clonotypes appeared in naive repertoires, especially CD8, possibly memory cells re-expressing CD45RA. TCR counts from RNA may reflect activation-linked expression changes. Findings for naive and memory subsets could not be checked against ground truth.

Worth noting for this clonotype: Its antigen remains unidentified.

Sequenced input: naive CD8+ T cells from blood. The TCR sequence derives from a human donor in good health. The chain links TRBV20-1 to TRBJ2-7; D gene unclear. CDR3 sequence reads: CSARGLDTYEQYF. The CDR3 DNA reads TGCAGTGCTAGAGGGCTAGACACCTACGAGCAGTACTTC.